The 16 T cell receptor beta chains below come from one sample, sequenced in a study of T cell responses to AZD1222 COVID-19 vaccine. The repertoire was sequenced with immunoSEQ multiplex PCR; TCRdb's copy has only in-frame clones and lacks some. Of about 130,000 clones in the sample, roughly 92% were seen once. Sequenced here: peripheral blood, sampled 28 days after the second AZD1222 dose. Receptors were obtained from an adult who received the AZD1222 COVID-19 vaccine.

The gene calls are TRBV18 and TRBJ2-7; D not resolved. CDR1 is KGHSH, CDR2 LQKENI, per germline. The V and J ends lost 3 bases and 0 bases respectively, with 9 bases between them. This CDR3 contains 14 residues. CDR3 nucleotide sequence: TGTGCCAGCTCACCGGACGGCTACTCCTACGAGCAGTACTTC. It translates to CASSPDGYSYEQYF.

V usage is TRBV7-6 and J usage is TRBJ1-1; D ambiguous. The V end lost 0 bases, the J end lost 2 bases, and 10 bases lay between the germline ends. The CDR3 contains 15 residues. CDR1 and CDR2 (germline): SGHVS, FNYEAQ. The CDR3, as DNA: TGTGCCAGCAGCTTAGCGGGTACATCTAACACTGAAGCTTTCTTT. Translating it yields CASSLAGTSNTEAFF.

The chain carries TRBV7-3 and TRBJ1-1; D gene unclear. This CDR3 is built from 14 residues. V gave up 0 bases and J gave up 2 bases, with 7 bases separating them. Germline CDR1 is SGHTA and CDR2 is FQGTGA. The CDR3 nucleotides read TGTGCCAGCAGCTTAACCCCGGGTAACACTGAAGCTTTCTTT. This gives the protein CASSLTPGNTEAFF.

This rearrangement joins TRBV19 to TRBJ2-3, with D possibly TRBD1 on 6 matching bases. The V end lost 9 bases, the J end lost 0 bases, and 16 bases lay between the germline ends. This CDR3 has 15 amino acids. The germline CDR1 and CDR2 sequences are LNHDA and SQIVND (reference sequence). DNA of the CDR3: TGTGCCAGCACCAGGGGCGGACCTAGCACAGATACGCAGTATTTT. Translation: CASTRGGPSTDTQYF. Combining the CDR3 with reference TRBV19 and TRBJ2-3 gives the whole variable domain DGGITQSPKYLFRKEGQNVTLSCEQNLNHDAMYWYRQDPGQGLRLIYYSQIVNDFQKGDIAEGYSVSREKKESFPLTVTSAQKNPTAFYLCASTRGGPSTDTQYFGPGTRLTVL.

The chain is built from TRBV7-9 and TRBJ2-2; D not certain. The ends were cut back, 2 bases at V and 9 bases at J, with 1 base in the middle. This CDR3 region has 10 residues. CDR1 is SEHNR, CDR2 FQNEAQ, per germline (reference sequence). CDR3 sequence: CASSLRELFF. The CDR3 region has the DNA TGTGCCAGCAGCTTACGGGAGCTGTTTTTT.

The chain is built from TRBV9 and TRBJ1-6; a possible D gene is TRBD1 (5 bases). Germline CDR1 and CDR2: SGDLS and YYNGEE. CDR3 length: 15 residues. Trimming pared 3 bases from V and 6 bases from J, leaving 13 bases between. The CDR3 bases are TGTGCCAGCAGCGGCAGGGAGAGGTCTAATTCACCCCTCCACTTT. This gives the protein CASSGRERSNSPLHF. The whole variable domain, filled in from reference TRBV9 and TRBJ1-6, reads DSGVTQTPKHLITATGQRVTLRCSPRSGDLSVYWYQQSLDQGLQFLIQYYNGEERAKGNILERFSAQQFPDLHSELNLSSLELGDSALYFCASSGRERSNSPLHFGNGTRLTVT.

This chain joins TRBV5-1 and TRBJ2-5; TRBD2 agrees at 11 bases. Germline V lookup: CDR1 SGHRS, CDR2 YFSETQ. V lost 2 bases and J lost 5; bases outside the gene matches: 5. The CDR3 is 15 amino acids. The CDR3 coding sequence is TGCGCCAGCAGCTTTTCGGTAGCGGGAGGGGAGACCCAGTACTTC. Translated, it gives CASSFSVAGGETQYF.

This sequence joins TRBV6-2 or TRBV6-3 and TRBJ1-1, with 7 nucleotides matching TRBD1. The V segment lost 7 bases and the J segment 0 bases; nucleotides outside the gene matches: 14. Germline CDR1 reads MNHEY; CDR2 reads SVGEGT. The CDR3 extends over 17 amino acids. CDR3 nucleotides: TGTGCCAGCACCCCAAGCGGTGACAGGGCGATGAACACTGAAGCTTTCTTT. It encodes CASTPSGDRAMNTEAFF.

The V and J genes are TRBV3-1 (or the pseudogene TRBV3-2) and TRBJ1-1; a possible D gene is TRBD1 (6 bases). The CDR3 sequence is 13 residues long. CDR1 LGHDT and CDR2 YNNKEL come from the germline V gene (reference sequence). The V end was cut by 3 bases, the J end by 5 bases, with 10 bases between. In nucleotides, the CDR3 is TGTGCCAGCAGCCAGGGGGCTTGGACTGAAGCTTTCTTT. It codes for CASSQGAWTEAFF.

The rearrangement joins TRBV27 to TRBJ2-1; 14 nucleotides line up with TRBD2. The junction had 10 bases not matched to a gene; V was cut back by 10 bases and J by 8 bases. The germline CDR1 and CDR2 sequences are MNHEY and SMNVEV (reference sequence). This CDR3 spans 15 amino acids. CDR3 region: CATARLAGGPHEQFF. The CDR3 nucleotides are TGTGCCACCGCTAGACTAGCGGGGGGGCCGCATGAGCAGTTCTTC.

CDR3 in DNA: TGCAGCGTGGACACGGACGGAACTAATGAAAAACTGTTTTTT. Translated, it gives CSVDTDGTNEKLFF. The chain combines TRBV29-1 with TRBJ1-4; perhaps TRBD1 as D (5 bases). Germline V gene data show CDR1 as SQVTM and CDR2 as ANQGSEA. This CDR3 region has 14 residues. V gave up 6 bases and J gave up 1 base, with 12 bases separating them.

This rearrangement joins TRBV24-1 to TRBJ2-3; D uncertain. This CDR3 has 13 residues. Trimming pared 1 base from V and 1 base from J, leaving 2 bases between. CDR1 and CDR2 (germline): KGHDR, SFDVKD. CDR3 sequence (DNA): TGTGCCACCAGTGATTTCGGCACAGATACGCAGTATTTT. Its protein is CATSDFGTDTQYF.

The chain couples TRBV9 to TRBJ2-7; 7 nucleotides agree with TRBD2. CDR1 is SGDLS, CDR2 YYNGEE, per germline. Losses at the gene ends were 4 bases for V and 7 bases for J; bases not matched to a gene: 8. The CDR3 has 13 amino acids. In DNA, the CDR3 is TGTGCCAGCAGCCCCTTGGGGCGGGGGGAGCAGTACTTC. Residues: CASSPLGRGEQYF.

The chain joins TRBV5-4 to TRBJ2-1; D tentatively fits TRBD1 or TRBD2 (5 bases each). Trimming took off 4 bases at V and 8 bases at J, with 16 bases between the two ends. Germline loops: CDR1 SGHNT, CDR2 YYREEE (reference sequence). The CDR3 is made up of 14 amino acids. In DNA form, the CDR3 reads TGTGCCAGCAGCCGAGAGGGGATAGTCGATGAGCAGTTCTTC. Translation: CASSREGIVDEQFF.

The J gene is TRBJ1-5, the V gene TRBV5-1; D unclear. The CDR3 spans 15 residues. V was shortened by 4 bases and J by 7 bases, with 18 bases between the two germline ends. Germline V gives CDR1 SGHRS, CDR2 YFSETQ. Here the CDR3 DNA reads TGCGCCAGCAGCGTGGACGATTCGGGCTCCCAGCCCCAGCATTTT. Translating gives CASSVDDSGSQPQHF.

This chain links TRBV6-6 with TRBJ1-2, with 7 bases lining up with TRBD1. The CDR3 runs 13 residues. The V gene end was trimmed by 10 bases and the J gene end by 6 bases; junction bases not matched to a gene: 11. From germline, CDR1 is MNHNY and CDR2 SVGAGI (reference sequence). CDR3 DNA sequence: TGTGCCACCAGGGAGGGGGCGCAAGATGGCTACACCTTC. Its translation: CATREGAQDGYTF.